This is a list of T cell receptor beta chains from one sample in a study of blood T cells in healthy people across ages. Each CDR3 protein is one row after TCRdb ran MiXCR on the 5' RACE reads. The data hold about 1,800,000 distinct CDR3 sequences, with roughly 27% observed a single time. Sequencing input: blood. These receptor sequences come from a woman younger than 45 in good health. Each CDR3 is given with its conserved first and last residue. D genes are given only for firm matches. For some rows the clone size is stated as once, few or many, or as a class when expanded; others skip it.

j_call | d_call | clone_size | v_call | cdr3_nt | cdr3_aa
TRBJ2-1 | - | - | TRBV5-1 | TGCGCCAGCCAACTCACCGGGACTGCCTACAATGAGCAGTTCTTC | CASQLTGTAYNEQFF
TRBJ2-1 | TRBD2 | many | TRBV4-2 | TGTGCCAGCAGCCAAGAGACCGGGACTAGCGGGACCAATGAGCAGTTCTTC | CASSQETGTSGTNEQFF
TRBJ1-5 | - | - | TRBV12-3/TRBV12-4 | TGTGCCAGCATCCCTGGTAGCGGGGGGTATCAGCCCCAGCATTTT | CASIPGSGGYQPQHF
TRBJ2-4 | - | many | TRBV7-2 | TGTGCCAGCAGCTCCCAGGGGGGCATTCAGTACTTC | CASSSQGGIQYF
TRBJ2-4 | TRBD2 | few | TRBV10-3 | TGTGCCATCAGTGAGGTTAGCGGGGGCCCTTTAGGCAACATTCAGTACTTC | CAISEVSGGPLGNIQYF
TRBJ1-2 | - | many | TRBV10-2 | TGCGCCAGCAGTGAAGACATGAGCTATGGCTACACCTTC | CASSEDMSYGYTF
TRBJ2-3 | TRBD1 | - | TRBV11-2 | TGTGCCAGCAGCCCTCAGTTAGGGACAGCTAGCACAGATACGCAGTATTTT | CASSPQLGTASTDTQYF
TRBJ2-7 | - | few | TRBV11-2 | TGTGCCAGCAGGCCAGGGATCCCAGGGACCTACGAGCAGTACTTC | CASRPGIPGTYEQYF
TRBJ2-3 | TRBD1 | - | TRBV10-3 | TGTGCCATCAGTTGGACAGGGGTAGATACGCAGTATTTT | CAISWTGVDTQYF
TRBJ2-1 | TRBD2 | - | TRBV20-1 | TGCGGTGCTACCCGCTTTGGCGGGAGTTACAATGAGCAGTTCTTC | CGATRFGGSYNEQFF
TRBJ2-4 | TRBD2 | - | TRBV7-3 | TGTGCCAGCAGCTCAGGGAGCGGGGGGCCGCATGAGCAGTACTTC | CASSSGSGGPHEQYF
TRBJ2-5 | - | many | TRBV5-1 | TGCGCCAGCCGGCGGACAGATCAAGAGACCCAGTACTTC | CASRRTDQETQYF
TRBJ1-5 | - | many | TRBV6-2/TRBV6-3 | TGTGCCAGCAGTTATGGGACGGGATATCAGCCCCAGCATTTT | CASSYGTGYQPQHF
TRBJ1-2 | - | - | TRBV14 | TGTGCCAGCAGCCTCCACAGCCCGCTCGGCTACACCTTC | CASSLHSPLGYTF
TRBJ2-1 | TRBD2 | - | TRBV15 | TGTGCCTCCAGCAGGAGCCTCATCGGGAGGGCCTTGGATGAGCAGTTCTTC | CASSRSLIGRALDEQFF
TRBJ2-1 | - | many | TRBV29-1 | TGCAGCGTTGAGGGGTCTGTCGGGCGCATCCCGGGCAATGAGCAGTTCTTC | CSVEGSVGRIPGNEQFF
TRBJ1-1 | TRBD1 | - | TRBV7-6 | TGTACCAGCAGCTCAGGGGGGGTTAATATGAACACTGAAGCTTTCTTT | CTSSSGGVNMNTEAFF
TRBJ1-5 | TRBD1 | - | TRBV9 | TGTGCCAGCAGCGTAGAATGGACAGGTTACTATAGCAATCAGCCCCAGCATTTT | CASSVEWTGYYSNQPQHF
TRBJ1-2 | TRBD1 | once | TRBV7-2 | TGTGCCAGCAGCCCCGCGCAGGGGGCGACTGGCTACACCTTC | CASSPAQGATGYTF
TRBJ1-4 | TRBD1 | many | TRBV20-1 | TGCAGTGCGCCACAGGGGTCTGAAAAACTGTTTTTT | CSAPQGSEKLFF